Below, 14 T cell receptor beta chains from the same sample are listed, as sequenced in a study of shared clonotypes between healthy human individuals. The data were produced by immunoSEQ multiplex PCR, yet TCRdb's version contains in-frame clones alone and is incomplete. In the table there are approximately 2,300,000 clones, around 92% of which are singletons. Sequences were obtained from naive CD4+ T cells from PBMCs. Subset of the sample: CD45RA+ positively selected. The receptors here all came from a man aged 18 to 29 in good health. Some clones in this sample may be carry-over from other donors' samples.

The chain joins TRBV7-2 to TRBJ2-1; possibly TRBD2 for D (6 bases). V was clipped by 6 bases and J by 0 bases, with 12 bases between them. In germline, CDR1 is SGHTA, CDR2 FQGNSA. CDR3 length: 15 residues. CDR3 nucleotides: TGTGCCAGCAGACCTAGCGTGAGCTCCTACAATGAGCAGTTCTTC. Translated, it gives CASRPSVSSYNEQFF.

The CDR3 spells CASSPNRGNQPQHF. Written as DNA, the CDR3 is TGTGCCAGCAGTCCGAACAGGGGGAATCAGCCCCAGCATTTT. The chain has TRBV27 and TRBJ1-5; 8 nucleotides align to TRBD1. Germline CDR1 reads MNHEY; CDR2 reads SMNVEV (reference sequence). This CDR3 comprises 14 residues. The junction had 4 bases not matched to a gene; V was cut back by 5 bases and J by 4 bases.

The rearrangement links TRBV25-1 to TRBJ1-1, with D unresolved. CDR1 is MGHDK and CDR2 is SYGVNS in the germline V gene. V dropped 5 bases and J dropped 2 bases, with 12 bases sitting between them. There are 14 residues in the CDR3. This chain's CDR3 is CASSPTVGNTEAFF. CDR3 DNA sequence: TGTGCCAGCAGTCCCACGGTGGGTAACACTGAAGCTTTCTTT.

This clone was counted a single time. The CDR3 DNA sequence: TGCGCCAGCAGCCAGGGGGGGCGGGGCCCTAATAGCAATCAGCCCCAGCATTTT. This encodes CASSQGGRGPNSNQPQHF. This sequence joins TRBV4-1 and TRBJ1-5, with TRBD1 as a possible D gene (6 bases). This CDR3 has 18 amino acids. With 3 bases removed from V and 0 bases from J, the gap between germline ends came to 18 bases. Germline CDR1 is MGHRA and CDR2 is YSYEKL.

As regards this clone: Other DNA sequences in the same sample also yield this CDR3. V usage is TRBV5-1 and J usage is TRBJ1-1, with D possibly matching TRBD1 (5 bases). There are 14 residues in the CDR3. Germline V gives CDR1 SGHRS, CDR2 YFSETQ. V was shortened by 4 bases and J by 0 bases, with 10 bases between the two germline ends. The CDR3 nucleotides read TGCGCCAGCAGCCCCGGGACGGTGAACACTGAAGCTTTCTTT. Its translation is CASSPGTVNTEAFF.

The chain joins TRBV15 to TRBJ2-1, with D possibly matching TRBD1 (6 bases). Germline loops: CDR1 LNHNV, CDR2 YYDKDF (reference sequence). Trimming pared 3 bases from V and 0 bases from J, leaving 9 bases between. This CDR3 is 15 amino acids long. Written as DNA, the CDR3 is TGTGCCACCAGCAGGGGGGCGGACTCCTACAATGAGCAGTTCTTC. This codes for CATSRGADSYNEQFF.

This clone appeared once. The chain uses TRBV18 and TRBJ2-1, with no clear D. Germline values: CDR1 KGHSH, CDR2 LQKENI. V lost 2 bases and J lost 6, with 14 bases in between. CDR3 length: 15 residues. CDR3 in DNA: TGTGCCAGCTCACCAAGATTGCGAGACTCCAATGAGCAGTTCTTC. Protein product: CASSPRLRDSNEQFF.

The genes are TRBV18 and TRBJ1-1, with D tentatively TRBD1 (5 bases). V lost 3 bases and J 7 bases, leaving 15 bases between the germline ends. The germline V gene encodes CDR1 KGHSH and CDR2 LQKENI. The CDR3 totals 14 residues. For the CDR3, the DNA is TGTGCCAGCTCACCTCGGGGTTTGGGGCTTGAAGCTTTCTTT. It translates to CASSPRGLGLEAFF.

The chain links TRBV6-5 to TRBJ1-3, with no clear D. The CDR3 is 14 residues long. Germline V gene lookup returns CDR1 MNHEY and CDR2 SVGAGI. V lost 2 bases and J 3 bases, leaving 8 bases between the germline ends. The CDR3 reads CASSYGQDGNTIYF. CDR3 DNA: TGTGCCAGCAGTTACGGGCAGGATGGAAACACCATATATTTT.

This sequence joins TRBV5-1 and TRBJ2-3, with 16 bases matching TRBD2. The CDR3 runs 17 residues. The junction had 8 bases not matched to a gene; V was cut back by 5 bases and J by 5 bases. The germline CDR1 and CDR2 sequences are SGHRS and YFSETQ. CDR3 sequence reads: CASRWGTSGRARDTQYF. The CDR3 region has the DNA TGCGCCAGCAGGTGGGGGACTAGCGGGAGGGCCAGAGATACGCAGTATTTT.

J is TRBJ2-5 and V is TRBV5-4; D uncertain. This CDR3 is 17 amino acids long. V shed 3 bases and J shed 5 bases, with 23 bases lying between them. Germline V CDR1 and CDR2: SGHNT, YYREEE (reference sequence). The CDR3 reads CASSSKGTVVLRETQYF. CDR3 coding DNA: TGTGCCAGCAGCTCCAAAGGAACTGTGGTCTTGAGGGAGACCCAGTACTTC.

The chain couples TRBV30 to TRBJ2-7; 10 bases line up with TRBD1. Germline V gene data show CDR1 as GTSNPN and CDR2 as SVGIG (reference sequence). J gave up 6 bases and V 3 bases, and 14 bases lay outside the gene matches. The CDR3 totals 16 residues. This CDR3 is CAWRVNPGQGIREQYF. In nucleotides, the CDR3 is TGTGCCTGGAGAGTAAATCCGGGACAGGGGATCCGCGAGCAGTACTTC.

The chain has TRBV7-2 and TRBJ2-1; the match to TRBD2 covers 10 bases. J was trimmed by 3 bases and V by 5 bases; bases with no gene match: 4. Germline V gives CDR1 SGHTA, CDR2 FQGNSA. The CDR3 length is 15 residues. The CDR3 coding sequence is TGTGCCAGCAGCCGCGGACTAGCGGTCTACAATGAGCAGTTCTTC. It codes for CASSRGLAVYNEQFF.

The J gene is TRBJ2-3, the V gene TRBV7-2; 9 nucleotides agree with TRBD2. Germline V lookup: CDR1 SGHTA, CDR2 FQGNSA. This CDR3 is 17 amino acids long. Trimming removed 5 bases from V and 1 base from J; junction bases left unmatched: 10. CDR3 in amino acids: CASSQHLWTSGTDTQYF. The CDR3 DNA reads as TGTGCCAGCAGCCAACACTTATGGACTAGCGGCACAGATACGCAGTATTTT.